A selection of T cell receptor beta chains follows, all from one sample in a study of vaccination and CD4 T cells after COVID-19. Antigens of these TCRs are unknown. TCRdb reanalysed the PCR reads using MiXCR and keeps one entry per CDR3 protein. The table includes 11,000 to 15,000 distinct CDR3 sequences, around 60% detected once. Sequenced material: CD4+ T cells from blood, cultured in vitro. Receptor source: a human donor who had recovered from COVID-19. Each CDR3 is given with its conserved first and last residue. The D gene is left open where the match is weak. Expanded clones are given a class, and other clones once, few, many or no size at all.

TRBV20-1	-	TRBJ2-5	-	CSARDQKAGQETQYF	TGCAGTGCTAGAGATCAAAAAGCGGGCCAAGAGACCCAGTACTTC
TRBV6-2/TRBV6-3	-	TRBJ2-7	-	CASSRTPDYEQYF	TGTGCCAGCTCGCGGACGCCCGACTACGAGCAGTACTTC
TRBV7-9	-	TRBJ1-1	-	CASSLAGSRNTEAFF	TGTGCCAGCAGCTTAGCGGGCAGCCGGAACACTGAAGCTTTCTTT
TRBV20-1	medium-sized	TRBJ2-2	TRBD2	CSATTAGVGELFF	TGCAGTGCCACTACAGCGGGAGTCGGGGAGCTGTTTTTT
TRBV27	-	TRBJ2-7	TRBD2	CASRSGTRGEQYF	TGTGCCAGCCGATCCGGGACTAGGGGCGAGCAGTACTTC
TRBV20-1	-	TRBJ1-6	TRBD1	CSAAPGQLGYFNSPLHF	TGCAGTGCTGCCCCGGGACAGTTGGGGTATTTTAATTCACCCCTCCACTTT
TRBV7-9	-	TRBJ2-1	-	CASSREIEQFF	TGTGCCAGCAGCCGAGAAATTGAGCAGTTCTTC
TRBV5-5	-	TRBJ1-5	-	CASSLAGQNQPQHF	TGTGCCAGCAGCTTGGCAGGGCAAAATCAGCCCCAGCATTTT
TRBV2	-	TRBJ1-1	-	CASSEAGGNTEAFF	TGTGCCAGCAGTGAAGCTGGCGGGAACACTGAAGCTTTCTTT
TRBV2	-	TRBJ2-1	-	CASSEVVAVFF	TGTGCCAGCAGTGAGGTAGTAGCAGTGTTCTTC
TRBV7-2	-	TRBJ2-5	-	CASSGRLARETQYF	TGTGCCAGCAGCGGGAGGCTAGCAAGAGAGACCCAGTACTTC
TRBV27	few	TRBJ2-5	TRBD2	CASSFSSGRETQYF	TGTGCCAGCAGTTTTTCTAGCGGGAGAGAGACCCAGTACTTC
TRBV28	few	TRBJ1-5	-	CASSPPLGLDQPQHF	TGTGCCAGCAGTCCCCCGTTGGGGCTAGATCAGCCCCAGCATTTT
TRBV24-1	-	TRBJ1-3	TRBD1	CATSPSRGQSGNTIYF	TGTGCCACCAGCCCCAGCAGGGGGCAATCTGGAAACACCATATATTTT